This T cell receptor (beta chain) is drawn from a study of blood T cell repertoires in COVID-19. Authors' methods: Reference gene primer amplification gave nucleated cell count estimates. The method was immunoSEQ multiplex PCR; TCRdb's version includes in-frame clones alone and lacks a portion of them. V and J calls plus clone size are reproduced from that table; the DNA served to infer D and trimming. The sample contains hundreds of thousands of clones, around 90% of which appear only once. Residents of 20 to 25 US areas, aged about 18 to 89 years, made up the participants. Per the germline V gene, CDR1 is MNHEY and CDR2 is SVGAGI. The CDR3 length is 11 residues. With 7 bases removed from V and 7 bases from J, the gap between germline ends came to 11 bases.

Sequenced: PBMCs or T cells enriched from blood (not recorded which). The chain couples TRBV6-5 to TRBJ2-7, with D perhaps matching TRBD2 (5 bases). This sequence originates from a woman in her 30s who had recovered from COVID-19. In DNA form, the CDR3 reads TGTGCCAGCACTCGGGATTTGGAGCAGTACTTC. Translated, it gives CASTRDLEQYF.